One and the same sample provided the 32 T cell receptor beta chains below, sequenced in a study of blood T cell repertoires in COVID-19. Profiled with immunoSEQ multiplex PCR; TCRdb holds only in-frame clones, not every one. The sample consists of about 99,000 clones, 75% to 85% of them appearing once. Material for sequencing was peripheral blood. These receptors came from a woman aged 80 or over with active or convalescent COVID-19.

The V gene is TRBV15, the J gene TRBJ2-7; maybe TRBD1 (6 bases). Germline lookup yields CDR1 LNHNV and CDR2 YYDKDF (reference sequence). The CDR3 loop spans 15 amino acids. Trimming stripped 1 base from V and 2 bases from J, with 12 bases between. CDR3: CATSRGDRQTYEQYF. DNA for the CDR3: TGTGCCACCAGCAGAGGCGACAGGCAAACCTACGAGCAGTACTTC.

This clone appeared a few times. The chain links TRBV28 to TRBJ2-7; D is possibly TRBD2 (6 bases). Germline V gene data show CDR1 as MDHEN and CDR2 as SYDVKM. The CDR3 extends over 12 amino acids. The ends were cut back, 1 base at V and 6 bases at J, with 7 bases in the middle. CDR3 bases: TGTGCCAGCAGTTTATTGGGAGGCGAGCAGTACTTC. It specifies CASSLLGGEQYF.

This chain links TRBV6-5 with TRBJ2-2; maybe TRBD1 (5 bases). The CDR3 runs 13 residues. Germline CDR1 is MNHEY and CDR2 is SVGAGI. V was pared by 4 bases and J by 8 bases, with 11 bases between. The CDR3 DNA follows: TGTGCCAGCAGTTCCCAGGGTAGAGGGGAGCTGTTTTTT. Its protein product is CASSSQGRGELFF.

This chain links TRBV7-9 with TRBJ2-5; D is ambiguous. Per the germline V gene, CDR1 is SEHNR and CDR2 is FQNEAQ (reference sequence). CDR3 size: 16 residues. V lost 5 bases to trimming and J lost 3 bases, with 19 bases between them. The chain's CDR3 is CASSRGIGDGEETQYF. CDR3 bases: TGTGCCAGCAGCAGAGGTATAGGAGATGGAGAAGAGACCCAGTACTTC.

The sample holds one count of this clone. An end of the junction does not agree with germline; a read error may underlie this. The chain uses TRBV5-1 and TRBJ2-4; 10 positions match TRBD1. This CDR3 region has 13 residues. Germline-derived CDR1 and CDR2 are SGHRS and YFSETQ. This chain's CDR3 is CASTGTGENIQYF. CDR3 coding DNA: TGTGCCAGCACCGGGACAGGGGAAAACATTCAGTACTTC.

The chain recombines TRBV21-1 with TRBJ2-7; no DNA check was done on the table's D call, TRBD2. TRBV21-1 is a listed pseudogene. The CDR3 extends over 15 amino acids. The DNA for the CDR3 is TGTGCCAGCAGCAACTTTAGCGGGAGGGCCCACGAGCAGTACTTC. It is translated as CASSNFSGRAHEQYF.

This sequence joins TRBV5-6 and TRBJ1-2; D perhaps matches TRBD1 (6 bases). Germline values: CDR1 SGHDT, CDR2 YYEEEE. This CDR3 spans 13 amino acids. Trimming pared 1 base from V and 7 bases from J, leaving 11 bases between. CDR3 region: CASSLNRVGGYTF. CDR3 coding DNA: TGTGCCAGCAGCTTGAACAGGGTGGGTGGCTACACCTTC.

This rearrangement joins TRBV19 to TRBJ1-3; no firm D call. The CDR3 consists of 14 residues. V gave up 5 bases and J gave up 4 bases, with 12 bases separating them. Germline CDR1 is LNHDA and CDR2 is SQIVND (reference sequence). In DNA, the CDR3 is TGTGCCAGTAGTTCCCGTGGAGCGGGAAACACCATATATTTT. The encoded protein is CASSSRGAGNTIYF.

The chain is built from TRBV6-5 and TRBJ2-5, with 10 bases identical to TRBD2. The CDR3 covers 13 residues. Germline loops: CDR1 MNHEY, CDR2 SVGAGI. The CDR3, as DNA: TGTGTGAGCGGGAGGGGCGGAGTAGAGACCCAGTACTTC. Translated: CVSGRGGVETQYF.

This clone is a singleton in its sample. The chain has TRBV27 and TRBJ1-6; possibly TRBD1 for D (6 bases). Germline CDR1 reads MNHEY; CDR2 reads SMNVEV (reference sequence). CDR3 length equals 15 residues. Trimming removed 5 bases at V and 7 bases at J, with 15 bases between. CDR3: CASSAYRAGNSPLHF. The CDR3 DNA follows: TGTGCCAGCAGTGCATACAGGGCTGGGAATTCACCCCTCCACTTT.

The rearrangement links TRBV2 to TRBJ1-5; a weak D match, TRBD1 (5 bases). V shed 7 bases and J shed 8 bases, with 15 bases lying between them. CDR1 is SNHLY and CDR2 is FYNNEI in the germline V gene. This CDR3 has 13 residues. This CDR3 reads CASMGGESKPQHF. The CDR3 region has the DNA TGTGCCAGCATGGGGGGGGAGTCTAAGCCCCAGCATTTT.

This chain's CDR3 is CASSRSRGQDTQYF. The CDR3 nucleotides are TGTGCCAGCAGCCGTAGTAGGGGCCAGGATACGCAGTATTTT. The rearrangement uses TRBV9 and TRBJ2-3; D possibly corresponds to TRBD1 (5 bases). The CDR3 length is 14 residues. The germline CDR1 and CDR2 sequences are SGDLS and YYNGEE. Trimming removed 4 bases at V and 6 bases at J, with 15 bases between.

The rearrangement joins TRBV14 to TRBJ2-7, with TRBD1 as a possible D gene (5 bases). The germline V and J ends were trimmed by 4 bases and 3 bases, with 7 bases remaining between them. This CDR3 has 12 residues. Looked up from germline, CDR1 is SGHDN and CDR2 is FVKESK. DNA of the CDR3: TGTGCCAGCAGCCCTCAGGGCTACGAGCAGTACTTC. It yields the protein CASSPQGYEQYF.

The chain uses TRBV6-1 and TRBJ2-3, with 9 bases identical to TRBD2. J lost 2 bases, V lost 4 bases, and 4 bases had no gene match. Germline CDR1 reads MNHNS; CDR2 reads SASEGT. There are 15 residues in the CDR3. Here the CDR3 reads CASSVAGAATDTQYF. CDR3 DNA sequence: TGTGCCAGCAGTGTAGCGGGAGCAGCCACAGATACGCAGTATTTT.

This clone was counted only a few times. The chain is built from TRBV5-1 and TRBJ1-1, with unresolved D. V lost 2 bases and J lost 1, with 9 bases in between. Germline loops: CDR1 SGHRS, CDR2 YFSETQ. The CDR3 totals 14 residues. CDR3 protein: CASSLSGWNTEAFF. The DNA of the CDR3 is TGCGCCAGCAGCTTATCCGGGTGGAACACTGAAGCTTTCTTT.

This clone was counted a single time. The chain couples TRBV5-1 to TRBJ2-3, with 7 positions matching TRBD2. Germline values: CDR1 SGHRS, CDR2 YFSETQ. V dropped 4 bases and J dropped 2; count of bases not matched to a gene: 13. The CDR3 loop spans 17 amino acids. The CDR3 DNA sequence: TGCGCCAGCAGCAAATCTCGACTAGCCTCATTCACAGATACGCAGTATTTT. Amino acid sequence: CASSKSRLASFTDTQYF.

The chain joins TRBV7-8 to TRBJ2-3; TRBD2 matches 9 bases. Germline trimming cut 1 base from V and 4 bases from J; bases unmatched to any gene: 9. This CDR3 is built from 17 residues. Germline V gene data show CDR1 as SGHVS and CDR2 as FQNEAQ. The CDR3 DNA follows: TGTGCCAGCAGCTTAGTTCGCGGGAGGGGAGGAGCAGATACGCAGTATTTT. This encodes CASSLVRGRGGADTQYF.

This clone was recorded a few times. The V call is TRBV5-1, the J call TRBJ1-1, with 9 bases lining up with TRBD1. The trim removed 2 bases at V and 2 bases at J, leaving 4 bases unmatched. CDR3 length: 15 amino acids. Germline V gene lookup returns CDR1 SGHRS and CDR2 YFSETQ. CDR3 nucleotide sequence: TGCGCCAGCAGCTTACAGGGGGCAACTAACACTGAAGCTTTCTTT. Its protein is CASSLQGATNTEAFF.

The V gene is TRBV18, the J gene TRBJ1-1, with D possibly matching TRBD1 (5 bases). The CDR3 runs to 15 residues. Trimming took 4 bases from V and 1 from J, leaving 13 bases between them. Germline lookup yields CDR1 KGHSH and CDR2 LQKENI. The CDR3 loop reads CASSHIRDSNTEAFF. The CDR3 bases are TGTGCCAGCTCACACATCAGGGACTCGAACACTGAAGCTTTCTTT. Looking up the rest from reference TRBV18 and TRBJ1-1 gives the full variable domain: NAGVMQNPRHLVRRRGQEARLRCSPMKGHSHVYWYRQLPEEGLKFMVYLQKENIIDESGMPKERFSAEFPKEGPSILRIQQVVRGDSAAYFCASSHIRDSNTEAFFGQGTRLTVV.

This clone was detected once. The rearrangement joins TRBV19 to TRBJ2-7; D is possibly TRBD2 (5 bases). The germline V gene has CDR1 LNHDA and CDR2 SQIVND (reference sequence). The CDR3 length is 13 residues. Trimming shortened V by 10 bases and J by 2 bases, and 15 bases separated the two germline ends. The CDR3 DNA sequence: TGTGCCACAGCGTTAGCGCACACCTACGAGCAGTACTTC. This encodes CATALAHTYEQYF.

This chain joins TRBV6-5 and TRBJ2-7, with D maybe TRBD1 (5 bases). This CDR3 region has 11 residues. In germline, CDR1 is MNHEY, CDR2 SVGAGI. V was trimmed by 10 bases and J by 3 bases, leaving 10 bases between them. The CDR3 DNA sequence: TGTGCCACGACAGCGCTCTACGAGCAGTACTTC. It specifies CATTALYEQYF.

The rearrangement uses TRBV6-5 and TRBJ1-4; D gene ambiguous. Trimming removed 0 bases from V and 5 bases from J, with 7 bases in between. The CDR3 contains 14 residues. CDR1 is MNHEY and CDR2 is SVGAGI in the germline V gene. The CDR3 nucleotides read TGTGCCAGCAGTTACTCGATGACAAATGAAAAACTGTTTTTT. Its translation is CASSYSMTNEKLFF.

The CDR3 is CASSRGQAYEQYF. CDR3 bases: TGTGCCAGCAGCCGCGGACAGGCCTACGAGCAGTACTTC. V and J are TRBV11-2 and TRBJ2-7; 7 bases agree with TRBD1. Germline V CDR1 and CDR2: SGHAT, FQNNGV. The junction had 3 bases not matched to a gene; V was cut back by 5 bases and J by 2 bases. The CDR3 totals 13 residues.

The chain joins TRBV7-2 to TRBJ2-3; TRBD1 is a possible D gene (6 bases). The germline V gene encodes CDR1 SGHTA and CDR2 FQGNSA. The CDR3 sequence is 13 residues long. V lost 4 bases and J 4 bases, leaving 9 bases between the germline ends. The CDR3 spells CASSSQGSDTQYF. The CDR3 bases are TGTGCCAGCAGCTCACAGGGTTCAGATACGCAGTATTTT. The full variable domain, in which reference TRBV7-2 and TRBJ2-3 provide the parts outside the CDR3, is GAGVSQSPSNKVTEKGKDVELRCDPISGHTALYWYRQSLGQGLEFLIYFQGNSAPDKSGLPSDRFSAERTGGSVSTLTIQRTQQEDSAVYLCASSSQGSDTQYFGPGTRLTVL.

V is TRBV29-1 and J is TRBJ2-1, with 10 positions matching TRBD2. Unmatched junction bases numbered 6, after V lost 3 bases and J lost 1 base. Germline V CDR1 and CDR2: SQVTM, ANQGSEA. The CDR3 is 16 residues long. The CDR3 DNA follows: TGCAGCGTTGAGAGCGGGAGGGCCTGGTCCTACAATGAGCAGTTCTTC. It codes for CSVESGRAWSYNEQFF.

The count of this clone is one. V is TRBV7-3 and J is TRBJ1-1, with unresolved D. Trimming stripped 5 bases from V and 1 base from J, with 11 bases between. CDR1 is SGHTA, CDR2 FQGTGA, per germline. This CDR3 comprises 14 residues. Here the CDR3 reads CASSLGGRNTEAFF. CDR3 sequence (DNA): TGTGCCAGCAGCCTCGGCGGGAGGAACACTGAAGCTTTCTTT.

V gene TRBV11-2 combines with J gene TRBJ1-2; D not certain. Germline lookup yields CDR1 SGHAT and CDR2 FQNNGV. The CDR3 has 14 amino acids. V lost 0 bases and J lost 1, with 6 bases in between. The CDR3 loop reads CASSLDQINYGYTF. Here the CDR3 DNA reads TGTGCCAGCAGCTTAGATCAGATTAACTATGGCTACACCTTC.

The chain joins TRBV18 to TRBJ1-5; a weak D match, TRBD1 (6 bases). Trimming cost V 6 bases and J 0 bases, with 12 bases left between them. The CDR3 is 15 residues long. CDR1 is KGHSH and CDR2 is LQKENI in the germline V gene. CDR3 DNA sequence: TGTGCCAGCTCTACGACAGGAGATAGCAATCAGCCCCAGCATTTT. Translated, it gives CASSTTGDSNQPQHF.

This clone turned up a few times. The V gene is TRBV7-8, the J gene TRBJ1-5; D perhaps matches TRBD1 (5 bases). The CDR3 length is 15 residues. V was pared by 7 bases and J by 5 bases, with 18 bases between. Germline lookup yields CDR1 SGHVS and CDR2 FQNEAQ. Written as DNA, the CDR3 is TGTGCCAGCAACCCCCGGGGGAGGGGAGATCAGCCCCAGCATTTT. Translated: CASNPRGRGDQPQHF. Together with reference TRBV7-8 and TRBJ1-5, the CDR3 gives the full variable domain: GAGVSQSPRYKVAKRGQDVALRCDPISGHVSLFWYQQALGQGPEFLTYFQNEAQLDKSGLPSDRFFAERPEGSVSTLKIQRTQQEDSAVYLCASNPRGRGDQPQHFGDGTRLSIL.

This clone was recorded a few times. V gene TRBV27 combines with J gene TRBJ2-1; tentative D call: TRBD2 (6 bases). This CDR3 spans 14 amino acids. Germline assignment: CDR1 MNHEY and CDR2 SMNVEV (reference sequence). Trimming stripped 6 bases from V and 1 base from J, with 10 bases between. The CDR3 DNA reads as TGTGCCAGCAGCGTCCGGGAGTCCTACAATGAGCAGTTCTTC. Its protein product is CASSVRESYNEQFF.

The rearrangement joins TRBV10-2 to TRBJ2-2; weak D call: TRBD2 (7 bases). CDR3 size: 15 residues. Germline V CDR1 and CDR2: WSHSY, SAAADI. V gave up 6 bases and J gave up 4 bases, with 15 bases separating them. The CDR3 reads CASRIGGLGTGELFF. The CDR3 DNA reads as TGCGCCAGCAGGATCGGGGGGCTGGGCACCGGGGAGCTGTTTTTT.

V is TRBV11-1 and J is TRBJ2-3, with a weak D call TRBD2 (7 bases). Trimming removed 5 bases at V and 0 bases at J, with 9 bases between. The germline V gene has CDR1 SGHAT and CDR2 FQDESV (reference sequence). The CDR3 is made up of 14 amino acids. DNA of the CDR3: TGTGCCAGCAGCCGGGGGGCTAGCACAGATACGCAGTATTTT. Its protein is CASSRGASTDTQYF.